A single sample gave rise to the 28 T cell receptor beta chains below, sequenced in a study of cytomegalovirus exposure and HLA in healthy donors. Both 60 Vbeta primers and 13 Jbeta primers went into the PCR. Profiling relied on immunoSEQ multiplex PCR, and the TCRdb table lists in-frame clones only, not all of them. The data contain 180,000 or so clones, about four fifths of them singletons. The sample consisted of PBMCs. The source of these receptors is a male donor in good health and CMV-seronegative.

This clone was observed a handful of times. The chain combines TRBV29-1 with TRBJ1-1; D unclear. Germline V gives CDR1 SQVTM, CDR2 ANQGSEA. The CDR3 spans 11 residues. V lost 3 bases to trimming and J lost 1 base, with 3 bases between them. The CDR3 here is CSVDRNTEAFF. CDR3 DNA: TGCAGCGTTGACAGGAACACTGAAGCTTTCTTT. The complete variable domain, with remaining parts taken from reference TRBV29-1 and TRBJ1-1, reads SAVISQKPSRDICQRGTSLTIQCQVDSQVTMMFWYRQQPGQSLTLIATANQGSEATYESGFVIDKFPISRPNLTFSTLTVSNMSPEDSSIYLCSVDRNTEAFFGQGTRLTVV.

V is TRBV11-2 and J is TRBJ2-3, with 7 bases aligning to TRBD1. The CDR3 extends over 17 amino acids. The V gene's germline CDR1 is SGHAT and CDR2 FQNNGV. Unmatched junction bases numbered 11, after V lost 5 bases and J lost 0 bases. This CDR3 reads CASSLPGGSSSTDTQYF. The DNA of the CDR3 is TGTGCCAGCAGCCTCCCAGGGGGTAGCTCTAGCACAGATACGCAGTATTTT.

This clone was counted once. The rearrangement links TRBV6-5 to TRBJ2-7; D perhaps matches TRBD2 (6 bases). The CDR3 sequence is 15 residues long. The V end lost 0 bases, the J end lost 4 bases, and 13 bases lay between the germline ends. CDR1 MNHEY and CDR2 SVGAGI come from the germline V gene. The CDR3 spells CASSYSKASAYEQYF. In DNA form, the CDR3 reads TGTGCCAGCAGTTACTCGAAGGCTAGCGCGTACGAGCAGTACTTC.

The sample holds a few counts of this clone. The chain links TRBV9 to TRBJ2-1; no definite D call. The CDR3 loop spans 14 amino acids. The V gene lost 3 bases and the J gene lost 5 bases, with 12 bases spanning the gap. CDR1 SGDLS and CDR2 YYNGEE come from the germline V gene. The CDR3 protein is CASSGEKSHNEQFF. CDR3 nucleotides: TGTGCCAGCAGCGGTGAGAAAAGCCACAATGAGCAGTTCTTC.

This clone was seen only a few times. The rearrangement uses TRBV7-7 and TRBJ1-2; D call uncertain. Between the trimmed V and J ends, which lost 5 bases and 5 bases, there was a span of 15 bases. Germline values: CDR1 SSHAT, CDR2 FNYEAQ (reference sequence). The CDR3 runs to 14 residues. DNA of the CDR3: TGTGCCAGCAGCCCCACGGGATCCTCATATGGCTACACCTTC. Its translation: CASSPTGSSYGYTF.

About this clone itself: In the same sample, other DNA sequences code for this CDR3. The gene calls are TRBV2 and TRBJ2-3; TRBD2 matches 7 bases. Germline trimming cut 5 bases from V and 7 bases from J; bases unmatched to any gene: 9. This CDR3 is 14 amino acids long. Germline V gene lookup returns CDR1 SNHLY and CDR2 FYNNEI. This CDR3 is CASSTLGGGYTQYF. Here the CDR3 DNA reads TGTGCCAGCAGTACCCTTGGGGGGGGATATACGCAGTATTTT.

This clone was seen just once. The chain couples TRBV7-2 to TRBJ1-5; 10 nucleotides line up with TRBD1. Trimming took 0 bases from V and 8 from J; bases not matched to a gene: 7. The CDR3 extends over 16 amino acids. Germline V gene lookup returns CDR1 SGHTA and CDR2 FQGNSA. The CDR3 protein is CASSLAQTGGEEPQHF. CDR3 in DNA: TGTGCCAGCAGCTTAGCTCAGACAGGGGGCGAGGAGCCCCAGCATTTT.

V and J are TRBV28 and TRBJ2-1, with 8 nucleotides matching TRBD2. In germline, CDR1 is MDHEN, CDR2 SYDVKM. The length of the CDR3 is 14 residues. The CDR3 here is CAAMGSGRGNEQFF. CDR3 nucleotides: TGTGCGGCGATGGGAAGCGGGAGAGGGAATGAGCAGTTCTTC.

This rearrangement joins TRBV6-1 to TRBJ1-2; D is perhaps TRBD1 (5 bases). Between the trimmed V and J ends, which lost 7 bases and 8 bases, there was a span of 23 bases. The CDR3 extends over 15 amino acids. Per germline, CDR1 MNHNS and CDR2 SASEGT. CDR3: CASMGGGGEGEGYTF. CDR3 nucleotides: TGTGCCAGCATGGGGGGGGGAGGGGAAGGGGAAGGCTACACCTTC.

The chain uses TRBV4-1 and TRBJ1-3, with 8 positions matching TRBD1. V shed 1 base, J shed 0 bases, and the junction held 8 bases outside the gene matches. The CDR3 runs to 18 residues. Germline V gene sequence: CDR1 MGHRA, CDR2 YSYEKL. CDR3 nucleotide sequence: TGCGCCAGCAGCCAAGCCGACAGGGGCTTAAGCTCTGGAAACACCATATATTTT. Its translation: CASSQADRGLSSGNTIYF.

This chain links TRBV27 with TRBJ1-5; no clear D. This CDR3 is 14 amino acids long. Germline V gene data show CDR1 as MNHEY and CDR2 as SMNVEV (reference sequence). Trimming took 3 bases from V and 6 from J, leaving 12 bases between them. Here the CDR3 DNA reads TGTGCCAGCAGTTTGAGGGCTACTGGTCAGCCCCAGCATTTT. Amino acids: CASSLRATGQPQHF.

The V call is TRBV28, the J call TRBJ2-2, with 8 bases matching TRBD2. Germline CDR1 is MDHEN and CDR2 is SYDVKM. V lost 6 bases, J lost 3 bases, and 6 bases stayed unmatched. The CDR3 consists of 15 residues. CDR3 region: CASSPGRGDTGELFF. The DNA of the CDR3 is TGTGCCAGCAGCCCCGGGAGGGGGGACACCGGGGAGCTGTTTTTT.

The CDR3, as DNA: TGTGCCAGTAGTATCCAGGGTGGAAACATTCAGTACTTC. This translates into CASSIQGGNIQYF. The rearrangement links TRBV19 to TRBJ2-4, with a weak D call TRBD1 (5 bases). CDR1 is LNHDA and CDR2 is SQIVND in the germline V gene (reference sequence). The CDR3 consists of 13 residues. The V end was cut by 3 bases, the J end by 6 bases, with 9 bases between.

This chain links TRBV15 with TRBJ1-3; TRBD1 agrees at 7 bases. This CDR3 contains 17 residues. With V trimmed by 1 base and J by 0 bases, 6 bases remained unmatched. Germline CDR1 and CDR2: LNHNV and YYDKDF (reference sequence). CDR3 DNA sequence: TGTGCCACCAGCAGAGCAGGACAGGCTTTCTCTGGAAACACCATATATTTT. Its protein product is CATSRAGQAFSGNTIYF.

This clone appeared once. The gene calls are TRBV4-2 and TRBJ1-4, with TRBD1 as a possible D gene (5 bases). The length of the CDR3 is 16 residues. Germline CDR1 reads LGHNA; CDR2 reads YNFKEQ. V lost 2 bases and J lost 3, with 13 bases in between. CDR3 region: CASSQLGALANEKLFF. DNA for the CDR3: TGTGCCAGCAGCCAACTAGGGGCGCTTGCTAATGAAAAACTGTTTTTT.

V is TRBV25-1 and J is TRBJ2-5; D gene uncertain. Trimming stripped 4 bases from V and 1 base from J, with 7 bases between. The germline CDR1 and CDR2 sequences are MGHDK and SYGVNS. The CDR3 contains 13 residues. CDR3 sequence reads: CASSGQLQETQYF. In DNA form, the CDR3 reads TGTGCCAGCAGTGGCCAACTCCAAGAGACCCAGTACTTC.

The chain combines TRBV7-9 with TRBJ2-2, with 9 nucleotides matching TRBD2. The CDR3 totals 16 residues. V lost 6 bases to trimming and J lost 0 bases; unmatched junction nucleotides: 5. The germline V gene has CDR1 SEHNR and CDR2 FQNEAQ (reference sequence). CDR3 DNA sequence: TGTGCCAGCAGGCTAGCGGGAAGAGCGAACACCGGGGAGCTGTTTTTT. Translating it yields CASRLAGRANTGELFF.

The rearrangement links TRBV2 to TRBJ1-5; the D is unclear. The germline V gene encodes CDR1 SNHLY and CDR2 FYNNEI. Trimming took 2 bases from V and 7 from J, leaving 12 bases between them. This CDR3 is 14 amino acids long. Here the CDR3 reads CASSERELRQPQHF. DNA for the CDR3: TGTGCCAGCAGTGAACGGGAATTGAGGCAGCCCCAGCATTTT.

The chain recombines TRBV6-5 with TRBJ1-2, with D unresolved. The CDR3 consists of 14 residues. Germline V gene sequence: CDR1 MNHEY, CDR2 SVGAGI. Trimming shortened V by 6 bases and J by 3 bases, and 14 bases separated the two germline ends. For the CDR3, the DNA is TGTGCCAGCAGAAATGAATGGAGGGACTATGGCTACACCTTC. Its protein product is CASRNEWRDYGYTF.

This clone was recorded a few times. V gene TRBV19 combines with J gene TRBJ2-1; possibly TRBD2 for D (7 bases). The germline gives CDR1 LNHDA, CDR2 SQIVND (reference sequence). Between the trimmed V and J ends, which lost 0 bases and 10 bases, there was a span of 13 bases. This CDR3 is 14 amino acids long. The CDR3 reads CASSIDWGGGEQFF. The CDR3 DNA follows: TGTGCCAGTAGTATAGATTGGGGGGGCGGGGAGCAGTTCTTC.

CDR3 in amino acids: CASSYTGAIGNTIYF. CDR3 in DNA: TGTGCCAGCAGTTACACAGGGGCGATTGGAAACACCATATATTTT. The chain carries TRBV6-5 and TRBJ1-3, with TRBD1 matching over 7 bases. This CDR3 has 15 residues. Germline V gene sequence: CDR1 MNHEY, CDR2 SVGAGI. Trimming removed 2 bases from V and 3 bases from J; junction bases left unmatched: 4.

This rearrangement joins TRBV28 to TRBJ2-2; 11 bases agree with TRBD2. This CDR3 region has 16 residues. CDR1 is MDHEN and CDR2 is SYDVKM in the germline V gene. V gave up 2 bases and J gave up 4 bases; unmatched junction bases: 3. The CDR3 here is CASSLILAGGTGELFF. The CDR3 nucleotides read TGTGCCAGCAGTTTAATCCTAGCGGGAGGCACCGGGGAGCTGTTTTTT.

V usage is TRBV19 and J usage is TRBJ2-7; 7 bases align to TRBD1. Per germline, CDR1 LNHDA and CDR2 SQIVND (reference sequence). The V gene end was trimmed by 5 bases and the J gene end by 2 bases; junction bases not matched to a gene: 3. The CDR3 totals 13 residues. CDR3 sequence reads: CASSVGQTYEQYF. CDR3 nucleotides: TGTGCCAGTAGTGTGGGACAGACCTACGAGCAGTACTTC.

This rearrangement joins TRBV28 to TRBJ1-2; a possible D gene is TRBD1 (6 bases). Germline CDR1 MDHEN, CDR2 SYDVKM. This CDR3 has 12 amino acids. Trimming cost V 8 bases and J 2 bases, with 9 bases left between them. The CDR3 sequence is CASQGSNYGYTF. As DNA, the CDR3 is TGTGCCAGCCAGGGGAGCAACTATGGCTACACCTTC.

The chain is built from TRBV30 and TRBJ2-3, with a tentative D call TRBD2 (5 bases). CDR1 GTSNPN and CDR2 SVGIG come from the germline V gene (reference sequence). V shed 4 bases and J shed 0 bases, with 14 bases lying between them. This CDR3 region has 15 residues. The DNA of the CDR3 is TGTGCCTGGACGACCGGGGTTACTAGCACAGATACGCAGTATTTT. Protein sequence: CAWTTGVTSTDTQYF. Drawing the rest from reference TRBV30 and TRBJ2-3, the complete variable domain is SQTIHQWPATLVQPVGSPLSLECTVEGTSNPNLYWYRQAAGRGLQLLFYSVGIGQISSEVPQNLSASRPQDRQFILSSKKLLLSDSGFYLCAWTTGVTSTDTQYFGPGTRLTVL.

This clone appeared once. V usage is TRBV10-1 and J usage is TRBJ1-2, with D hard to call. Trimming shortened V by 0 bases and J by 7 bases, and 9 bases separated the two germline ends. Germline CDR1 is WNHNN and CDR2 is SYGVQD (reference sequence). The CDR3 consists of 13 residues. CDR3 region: CASSESPVGGYTF. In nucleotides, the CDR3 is TGCGCCAGCAGTGAGTCCCCCGTCGGTGGCTACACCTTC.

The CDR3: CASSYERAYNEQFF. DNA of the CDR3: TGTGCCAGCAGTTACGAGCGGGCCTACAATGAGCAGTTCTTC. This chain uses TRBV6-5 with TRBJ2-1; TRBD2 is a possible D gene (6 bases). Deletions cut 2 bases from V and 2 bases from J, with 7 bases between. The CDR3 is 14 residues long. The germline V gene has CDR1 MNHEY and CDR2 SVGAGI.

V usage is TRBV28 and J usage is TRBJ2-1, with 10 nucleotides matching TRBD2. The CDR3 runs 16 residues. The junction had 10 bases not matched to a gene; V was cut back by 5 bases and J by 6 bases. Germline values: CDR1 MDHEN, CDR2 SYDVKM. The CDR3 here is CASSRSLAGVRNEQFF. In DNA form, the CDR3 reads TGTGCCAGCAGTCGAAGCCTAGCGGGAGTCCGCAATGAGCAGTTCTTC.